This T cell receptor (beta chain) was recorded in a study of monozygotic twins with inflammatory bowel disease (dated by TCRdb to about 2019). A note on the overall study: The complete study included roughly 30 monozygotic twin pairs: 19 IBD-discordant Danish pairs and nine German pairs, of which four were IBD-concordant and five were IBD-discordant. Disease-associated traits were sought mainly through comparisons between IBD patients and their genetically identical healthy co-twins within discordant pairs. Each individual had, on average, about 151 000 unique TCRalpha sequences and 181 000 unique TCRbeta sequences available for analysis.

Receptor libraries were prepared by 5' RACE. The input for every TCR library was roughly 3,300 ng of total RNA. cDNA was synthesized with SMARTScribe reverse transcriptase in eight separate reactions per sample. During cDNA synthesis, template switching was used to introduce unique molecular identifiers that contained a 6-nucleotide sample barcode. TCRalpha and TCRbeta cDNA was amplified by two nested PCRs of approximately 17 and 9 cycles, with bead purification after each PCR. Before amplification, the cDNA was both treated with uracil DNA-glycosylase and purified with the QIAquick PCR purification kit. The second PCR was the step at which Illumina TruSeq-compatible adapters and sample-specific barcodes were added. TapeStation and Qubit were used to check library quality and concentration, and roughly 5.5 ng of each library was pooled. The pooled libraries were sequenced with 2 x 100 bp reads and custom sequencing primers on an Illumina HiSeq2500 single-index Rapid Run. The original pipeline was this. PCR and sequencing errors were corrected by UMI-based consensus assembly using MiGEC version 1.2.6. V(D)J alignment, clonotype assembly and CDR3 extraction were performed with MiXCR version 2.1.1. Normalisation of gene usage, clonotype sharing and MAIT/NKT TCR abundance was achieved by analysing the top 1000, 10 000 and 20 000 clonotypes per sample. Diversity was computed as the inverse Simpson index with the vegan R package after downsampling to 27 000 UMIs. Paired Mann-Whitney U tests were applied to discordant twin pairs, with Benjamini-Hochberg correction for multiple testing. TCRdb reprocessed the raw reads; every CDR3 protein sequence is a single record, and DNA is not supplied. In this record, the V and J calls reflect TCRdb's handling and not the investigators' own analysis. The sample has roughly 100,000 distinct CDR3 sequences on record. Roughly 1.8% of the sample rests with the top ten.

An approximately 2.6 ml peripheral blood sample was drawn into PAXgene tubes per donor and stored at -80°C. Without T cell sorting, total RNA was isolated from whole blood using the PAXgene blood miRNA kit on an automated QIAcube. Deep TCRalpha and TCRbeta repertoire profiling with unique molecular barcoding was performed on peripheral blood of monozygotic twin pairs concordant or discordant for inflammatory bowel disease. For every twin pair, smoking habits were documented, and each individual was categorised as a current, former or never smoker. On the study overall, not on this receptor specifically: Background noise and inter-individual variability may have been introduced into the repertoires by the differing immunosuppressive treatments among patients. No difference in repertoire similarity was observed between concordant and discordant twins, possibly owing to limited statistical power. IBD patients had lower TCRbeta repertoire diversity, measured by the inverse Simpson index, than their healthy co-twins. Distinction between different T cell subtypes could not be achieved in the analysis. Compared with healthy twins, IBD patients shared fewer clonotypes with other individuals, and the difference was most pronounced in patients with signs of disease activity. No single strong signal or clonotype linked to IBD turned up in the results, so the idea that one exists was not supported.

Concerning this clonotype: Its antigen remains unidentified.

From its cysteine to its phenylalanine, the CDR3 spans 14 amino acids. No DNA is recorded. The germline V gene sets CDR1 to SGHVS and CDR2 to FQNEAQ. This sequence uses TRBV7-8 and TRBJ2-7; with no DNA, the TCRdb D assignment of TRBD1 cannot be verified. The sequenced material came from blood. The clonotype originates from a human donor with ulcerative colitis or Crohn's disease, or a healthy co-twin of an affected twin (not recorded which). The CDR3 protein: CASSVRWTDFEQYF.